The entry that follows covers one T cell receptor beta chain sequence. Original analysis: It was from reference gene primer amplification that nucleated cell counts were estimated. TCRdb's table, derived via immunoSEQ multiplex PCR, lists solely in-frame clones and lacks some. From that table come the V and J calls and clone size; the DNA was used to work out D and trimming. This table holds under 250,000 clones, approximately 88% found once. This sample is drawn from a study of blood T cell repertoires in COVID-19. Study details: From T cells, B-cell-depleted T cells, or PBMCs came the material, which was cDNA or gDNA.

The TCR comes from a man aged 40-55 years with acute or convalescent COVID-19. Source material: peripheral blood.

The CDR3 bases are TGTGCCACCAGCAGAGACAGGGGCGAAGGCCAGCCCCAGCATTTT. Translation gives CATSRDRGEGQPQHF. The V and J genes are TRBV15 and TRBJ1-5; TRBD1 might be the D (6 bases). Trimming removed 0 bases at V and 7 bases at J, with 13 bases between. The CDR3 consists of 15 residues. Germline values: CDR1 LNHNV, CDR2 YYDKDF (reference sequence).